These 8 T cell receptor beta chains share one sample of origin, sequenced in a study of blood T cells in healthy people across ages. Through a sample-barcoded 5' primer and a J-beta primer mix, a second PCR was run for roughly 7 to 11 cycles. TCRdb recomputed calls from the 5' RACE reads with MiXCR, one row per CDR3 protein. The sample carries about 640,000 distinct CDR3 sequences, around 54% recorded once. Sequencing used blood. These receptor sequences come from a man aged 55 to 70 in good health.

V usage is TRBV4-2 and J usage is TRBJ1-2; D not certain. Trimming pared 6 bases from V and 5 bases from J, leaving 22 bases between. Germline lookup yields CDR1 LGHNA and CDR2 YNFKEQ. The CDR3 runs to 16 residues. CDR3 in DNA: TGTGCCAGCAGTGTTACAGCCCCGAGTTCGGTTTATGGCTACACCTTC. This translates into CASSVTAPSSVYGYTF.

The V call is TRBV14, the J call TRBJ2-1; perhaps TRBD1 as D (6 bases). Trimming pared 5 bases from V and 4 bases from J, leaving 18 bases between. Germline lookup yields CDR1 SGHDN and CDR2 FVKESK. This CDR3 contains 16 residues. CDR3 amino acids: CASSFMPGQPYNEQFF. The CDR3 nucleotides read TGTGCCAGCAGCTTTATGCCAGGACAGCCGTACAATGAGCAGTTCTTC.

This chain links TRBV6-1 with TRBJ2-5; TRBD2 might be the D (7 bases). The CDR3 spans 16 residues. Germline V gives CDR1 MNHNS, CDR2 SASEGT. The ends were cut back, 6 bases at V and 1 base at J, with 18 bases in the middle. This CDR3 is CASRVGGGGRQETQYF. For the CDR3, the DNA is TGTGCCAGCAGAGTAGGGGGGGGGGGCCGCCAAGAGACCCAGTACTTC.

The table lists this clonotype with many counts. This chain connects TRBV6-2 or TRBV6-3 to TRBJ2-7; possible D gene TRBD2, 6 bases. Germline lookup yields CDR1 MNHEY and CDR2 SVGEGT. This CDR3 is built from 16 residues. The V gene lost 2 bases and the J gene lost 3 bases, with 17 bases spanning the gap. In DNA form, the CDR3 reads TGTGCCAGCAGTTACACCCAACTAGCTGCGGTCTACGAGCAGTACTTC. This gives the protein CASSYTQLAAVYEQYF.

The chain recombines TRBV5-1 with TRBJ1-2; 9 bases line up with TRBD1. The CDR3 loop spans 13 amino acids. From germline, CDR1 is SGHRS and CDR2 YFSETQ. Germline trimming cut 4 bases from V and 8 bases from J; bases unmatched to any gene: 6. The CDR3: CASSPGTGQGYTF. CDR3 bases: TGCGCCAGCAGCCCCGGGACAGGGCAAGGCTACACCTTC.

The CDR3 DNA sequence: TGCAGTGCTAGAGTCTTGGGGGGGGGTAAGCAGTTCTTC. It codes for CSARVLGGGKQFF. The J gene is TRBJ2-1, the V gene TRBV20-1; 7 nucleotides agree with TRBD2. Trimming at V came to 1 base and at J to 11 bases, leaving 8 bases not matched to a gene. CDR1 DFQATT and CDR2 SNEGSKA come from the germline V gene (reference sequence). CDR3 length equals 13 residues.

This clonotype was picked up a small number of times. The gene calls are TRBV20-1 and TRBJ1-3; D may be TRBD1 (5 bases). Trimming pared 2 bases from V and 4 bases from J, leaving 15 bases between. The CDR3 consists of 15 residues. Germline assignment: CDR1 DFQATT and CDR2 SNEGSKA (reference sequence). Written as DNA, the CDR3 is TGCAGTGCTAGATCCGGGGGAATGAGAGGAAACACCATATATTTT. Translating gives CSARSGGMRGNTIYF.

CDR3 coding DNA: TGTGCCAGCAGTGACCCAGGCTGGGTAAACAATGAGCAGTTCTTC. It yields the protein CASSDPGWVNNEQFF. The V call is TRBV6-1, the J call TRBJ2-1; D remains unclear. Trimming removed 3 bases at V and 5 bases at J, with 14 bases between. The CDR3 sequence is 15 residues long. Germline values: CDR1 MNHNS, CDR2 SASEGT.